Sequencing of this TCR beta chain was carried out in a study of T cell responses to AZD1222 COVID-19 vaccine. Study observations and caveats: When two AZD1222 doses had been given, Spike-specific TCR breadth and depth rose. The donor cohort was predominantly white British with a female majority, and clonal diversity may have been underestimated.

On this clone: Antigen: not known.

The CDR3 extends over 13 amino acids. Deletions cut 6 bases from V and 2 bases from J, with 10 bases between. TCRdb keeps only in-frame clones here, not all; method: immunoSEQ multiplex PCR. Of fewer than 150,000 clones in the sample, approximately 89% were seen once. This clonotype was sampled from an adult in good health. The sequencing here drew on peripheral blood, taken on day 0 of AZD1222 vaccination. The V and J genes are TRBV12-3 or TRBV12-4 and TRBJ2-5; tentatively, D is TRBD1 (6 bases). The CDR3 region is CASRRQVQETQYF. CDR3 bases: TGTGCCAGCAGGAGACAGGTACAAGAGACCCAGTACTTC.